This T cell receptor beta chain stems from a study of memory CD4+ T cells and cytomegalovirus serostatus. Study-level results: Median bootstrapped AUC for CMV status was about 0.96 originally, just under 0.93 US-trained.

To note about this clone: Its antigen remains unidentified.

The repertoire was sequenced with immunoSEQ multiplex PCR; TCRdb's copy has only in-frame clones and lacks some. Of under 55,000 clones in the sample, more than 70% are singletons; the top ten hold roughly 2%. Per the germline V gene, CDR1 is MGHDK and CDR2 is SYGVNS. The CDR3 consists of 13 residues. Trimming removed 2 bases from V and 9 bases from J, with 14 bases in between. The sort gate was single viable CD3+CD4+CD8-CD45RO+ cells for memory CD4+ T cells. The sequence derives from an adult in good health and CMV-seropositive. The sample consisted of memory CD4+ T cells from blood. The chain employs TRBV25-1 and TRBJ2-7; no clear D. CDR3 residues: CASSEPELRLQYF. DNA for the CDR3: TGTGCCAGCAGTGAACCCGAACTCCGGTTGCAGTACTTC.